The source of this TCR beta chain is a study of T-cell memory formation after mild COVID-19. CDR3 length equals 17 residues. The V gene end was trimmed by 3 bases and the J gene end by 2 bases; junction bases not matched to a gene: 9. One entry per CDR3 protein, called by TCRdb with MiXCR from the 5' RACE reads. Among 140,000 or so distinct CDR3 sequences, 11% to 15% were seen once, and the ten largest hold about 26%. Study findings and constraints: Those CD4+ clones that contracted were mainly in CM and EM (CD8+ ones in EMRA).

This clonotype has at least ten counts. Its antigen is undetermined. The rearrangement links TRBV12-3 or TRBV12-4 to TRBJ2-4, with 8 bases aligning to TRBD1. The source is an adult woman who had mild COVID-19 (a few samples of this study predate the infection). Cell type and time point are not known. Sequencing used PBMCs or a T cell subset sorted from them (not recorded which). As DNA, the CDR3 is TGTGCCAGCAGTTTTAATCCGGGACAGGATACCAAAAACATTCAGTACTTC. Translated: CASSFNPGQDTKNIQYF.